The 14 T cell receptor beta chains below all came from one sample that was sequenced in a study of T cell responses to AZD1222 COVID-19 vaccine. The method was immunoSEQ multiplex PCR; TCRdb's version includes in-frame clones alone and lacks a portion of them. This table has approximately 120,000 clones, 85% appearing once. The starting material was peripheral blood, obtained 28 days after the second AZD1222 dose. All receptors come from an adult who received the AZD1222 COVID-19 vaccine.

CDR3 in DNA: TGTGCCTGGAAGGGCAGAGAAGCTTTCTTT. Protein: CAWKGREAFF. This rearrangement joins TRBV30 to TRBJ1-1; D is undetermined. Germline V gives CDR1 GTSNPN, CDR2 SVGIG (reference sequence). V shed 4 bases and J shed 8 bases, with 8 bases lying between them. The CDR3 consists of 10 residues. The full variable domain, completed using reference TRBV30 and TRBJ1-1, is SQTIHQWPATLVQPVGSPLSLECTVEGTSNPNLYWYRQAAGRGLQLLFYSVGIGQISSEVPQNLSASRPQDRQFILSSKKLLLSDSGFYLCAWKGREAFFGQGTRLTVV.

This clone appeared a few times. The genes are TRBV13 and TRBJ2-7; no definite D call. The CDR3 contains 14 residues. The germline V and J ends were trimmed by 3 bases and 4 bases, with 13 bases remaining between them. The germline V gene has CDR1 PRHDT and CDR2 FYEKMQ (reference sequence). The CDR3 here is CASSFRESRYEQYF. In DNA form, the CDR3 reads TGTGCCAGCAGCTTCCGCGAGTCCCGTTACGAGCAGTACTTC.

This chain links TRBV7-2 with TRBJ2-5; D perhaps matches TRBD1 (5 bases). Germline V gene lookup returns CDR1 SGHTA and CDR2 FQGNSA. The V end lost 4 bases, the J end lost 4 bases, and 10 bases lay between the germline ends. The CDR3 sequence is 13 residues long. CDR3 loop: CASSWLQGETQYF. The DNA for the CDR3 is TGTGCCAGCAGCTGGCTGCAGGGAGAGACCCAGTACTTC.

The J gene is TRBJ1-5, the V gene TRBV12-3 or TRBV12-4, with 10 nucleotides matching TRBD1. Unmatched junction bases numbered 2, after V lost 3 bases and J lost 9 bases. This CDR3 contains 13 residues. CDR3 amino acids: CASSLTGGRPQHF. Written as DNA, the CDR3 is TGTGCCAGCAGTTTGACAGGGGGCAGGCCCCAGCATTTT.

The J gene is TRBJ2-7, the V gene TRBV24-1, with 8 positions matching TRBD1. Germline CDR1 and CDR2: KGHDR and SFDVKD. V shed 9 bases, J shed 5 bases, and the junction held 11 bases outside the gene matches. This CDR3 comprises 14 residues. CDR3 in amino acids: CATAMRDRPNEQYF. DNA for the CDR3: TGTGCCACCGCAATGCGGGACAGGCCAAACGAGCAGTACTTC.

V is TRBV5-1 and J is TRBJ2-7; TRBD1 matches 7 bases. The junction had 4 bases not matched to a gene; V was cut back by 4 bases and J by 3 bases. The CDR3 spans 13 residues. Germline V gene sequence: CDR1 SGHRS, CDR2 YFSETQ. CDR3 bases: TGCGCCAGCAGCGGGACAGTCATCTACGAGCAGTACTTC. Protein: CASSGTVIYEQYF.

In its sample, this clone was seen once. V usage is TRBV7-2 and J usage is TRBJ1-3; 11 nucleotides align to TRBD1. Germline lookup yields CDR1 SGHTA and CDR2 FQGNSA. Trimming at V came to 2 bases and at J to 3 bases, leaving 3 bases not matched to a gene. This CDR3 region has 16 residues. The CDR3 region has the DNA TGTGCCAGCAGCTTATGGACAGGGGGCGGTGGAAACACCATATATTTT. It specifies CASSLWTGGGGNTIYF.

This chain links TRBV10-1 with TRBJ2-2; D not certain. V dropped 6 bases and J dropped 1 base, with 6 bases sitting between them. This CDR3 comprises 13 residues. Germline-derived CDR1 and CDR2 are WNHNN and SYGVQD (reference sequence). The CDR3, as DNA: TGCGCCAGCAGGCAACAGAACACCGGGGAGCTGTTTTTT. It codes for CASRQQNTGELFF.

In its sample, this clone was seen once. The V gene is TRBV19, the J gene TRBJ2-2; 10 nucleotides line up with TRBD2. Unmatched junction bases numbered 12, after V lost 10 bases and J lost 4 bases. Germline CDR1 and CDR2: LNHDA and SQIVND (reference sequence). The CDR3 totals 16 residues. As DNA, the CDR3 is TGTGCCACCCCACGTGGTAGCGGGGGGCCCACCGGGGAGCTGTTTTTT. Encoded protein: CATPRGSGGPTGELFF.

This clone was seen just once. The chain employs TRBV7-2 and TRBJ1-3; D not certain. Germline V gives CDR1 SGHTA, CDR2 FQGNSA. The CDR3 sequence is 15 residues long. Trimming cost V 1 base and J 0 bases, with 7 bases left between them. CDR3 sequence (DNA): TGTGCCAGCAGCTTAGGGCCCAGCTCTGGAAACACCATATATTTT. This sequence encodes CASSLGPSSGNTIYF.

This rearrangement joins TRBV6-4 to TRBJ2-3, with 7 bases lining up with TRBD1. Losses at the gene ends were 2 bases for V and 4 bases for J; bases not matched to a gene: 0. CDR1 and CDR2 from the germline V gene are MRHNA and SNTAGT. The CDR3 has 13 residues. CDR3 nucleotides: TGTGCCAGCAGTGACCAGGGGGCAGATACGCAGTATTTT. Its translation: CASSDQGADTQYF.

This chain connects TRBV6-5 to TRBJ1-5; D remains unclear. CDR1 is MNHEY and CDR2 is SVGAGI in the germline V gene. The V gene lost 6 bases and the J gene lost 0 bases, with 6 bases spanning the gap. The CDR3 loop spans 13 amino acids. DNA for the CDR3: TGTGCCAGCAGCCAGATTAGCAATCAGCCCCAGCATTTT. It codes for CASSQISNQPQHF.

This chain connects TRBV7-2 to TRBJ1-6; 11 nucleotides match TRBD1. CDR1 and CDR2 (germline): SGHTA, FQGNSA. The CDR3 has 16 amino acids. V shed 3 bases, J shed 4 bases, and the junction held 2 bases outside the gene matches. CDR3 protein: CASSFGTGGYNSPLHF. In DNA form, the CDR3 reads TGTGCCAGCAGCTTTGGGACAGGGGGTTATAATTCACCCCTCCACTTT. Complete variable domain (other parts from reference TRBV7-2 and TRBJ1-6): GAGVSQSPSNKVTEKGKDVELRCDPISGHTALYWYRQSLGQGLEFLIYFQGNSAPDKSGLPSDRFSAERTGGSVSTLTIQRTQQEDSAVYLCASSFGTGGYNSPLHFGNGTRLTVT.

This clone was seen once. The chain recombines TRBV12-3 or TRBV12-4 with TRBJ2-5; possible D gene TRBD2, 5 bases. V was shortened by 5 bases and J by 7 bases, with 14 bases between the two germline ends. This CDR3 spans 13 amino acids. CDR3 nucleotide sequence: TGTGCCAGCAGTCTGATGGGTGGAGGGACCCAGTACTTC. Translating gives CASSLMGGGTQYF.